The 10 T cell receptor beta chains below were found in one sample sequenced in a study of a mutant IDH1 vaccine in newly diagnosed glioma. Produced via immunoSEQ multiplex PCR; TCRdb's table is partial and in-frame only. Seen here are approximately 51,000 clones, about 77% observed once, and the top ten hold 1.8%. No antigen has been assigned to these receptors. Sample time point: week 5, during vaccination. A 20-mer mutant IDH1 peptide at 300 ug was injected subcutaneously with topical imiquimod. The input for sequencing was PBMCs, taken from a glioma patient whose treatment included an IDH1 peptide vaccine. The receptor source for this set is a middle-aged woman with glioma.

The chain employs TRBV30 and TRBJ2-5; D call uncertain. CDR1 is GTSNPN and CDR2 is SVGIG in the germline V gene (reference sequence). The CDR3 is made up of 13 amino acids. The germline V and J ends were trimmed by 0 bases and 5 bases, with 10 bases remaining between them. The CDR3 coding sequence is TGTGCCTGGAGTGTATTAGGGAAGGAGACCCAGTACTTC. Translation gives CAWSVLGKETQYF.

J is TRBJ2-7 and V is TRBV30; the D call may be TRBD1 or TRBD2 (7 bases each). The V end lost 8 bases, the J end lost 6 bases, and 17 bases lay between the germline ends. This CDR3 has 12 residues. From germline, CDR1 is GTSNPN and CDR2 SVGIG (reference sequence). The CDR3 coding sequence is TGTGCCAGGGGGGGAGGGGGCTCCGAGCAGTACTTC. It yields the protein CARGGGGSEQYF.

The chain is built from TRBV29-1 and TRBJ1-2; D unclear. The CDR3 loop spans 14 amino acids. V was clipped by 3 bases and J by 2 bases, with 13 bases between them. Germline V gene sequence: CDR1 SQVTM, CDR2 ANQGSEA. In nucleotides, the CDR3 is TGCAGCGTTGACCCCCCTGGAGTCAACTATGGCTACACCTTC. As protein: CSVDPPGVNYGYTF.

The chain recombines TRBV30 with TRBJ1-1; D unresolved. Trimming left V 2 bases short and J 1 base short, with 11 bases between. CDR1 and CDR2 from the germline V gene are GTSNPN and SVGIG (reference sequence). CDR3 size: 14 residues. This CDR3 reads CAWSRNLGNTEAFF. CDR3 DNA: TGTGCCTGGAGTCGGAATCTAGGGAACACTGAAGCTTTCTTT.

CDR3 in DNA: TGCGCCAGCAGTCCGGTGGGAGGCCTTGAAGCTTTCTTT. Translated: CASSPVGGLEAFF. V gene TRBV10-2 combines with J gene TRBJ1-1; D uncertain. The germline CDR1 and CDR2 sequences are WSHSY and SAAADI. The CDR3 sequence is 13 residues long. V was shortened by 5 bases and J by 7 bases, with 14 bases between the two germline ends.

This chain uses TRBV21-1 with TRBJ2-4; the table assigns TRBD2, which was not confirmed against the DNA. TRBV21-1 is noted as a pseudogene. The CDR3 has 18 amino acids. The CDR3: CASSKGPGPPRGKNIQYF. The DNA for the CDR3 is TGTGCCAGCAGCAAAGGTCCTGGGCCTCCACGGGGCAAAAACATTCAGTACTTC.

The chain links TRBV15 to TRBJ1-4, with D hard to call. Germline V CDR1 and CDR2: LNHNV, YYDKDF (reference sequence). The CDR3 is made up of 18 amino acids. V was clipped by 1 base and J by 5 bases, with 20 bases between them. This CDR3 is CATSRGPTEELMNEKLFF. CDR3 nucleotide sequence: TGTGCCACCAGCAGAGGGCCTACGGAAGAGTTAATGAATGAAAAACTGTTTTTT.

The rearrangement uses TRBV5-4 and TRBJ2-1; TRBD2 agrees at 7 bases. Germline-derived CDR1 and CDR2 are SGHNT and YYREEE (reference sequence). The CDR3 has 15 amino acids. Unmatched junction bases numbered 9, after V lost 2 bases and J lost 7 bases. The CDR3 is CASSFLAVGGNEQFF. For the CDR3, the DNA is TGTGCCAGCAGCTTTCTCGCGGTCGGGGGGAATGAGCAGTTCTTC.

V usage is TRBV5-1 and J usage is TRBJ2-3; TRBD2 matches at 9 bases. Germline V gene sequence: CDR1 SGHRS, CDR2 YFSETQ. The CDR3 extends over 18 amino acids. V shed 7 bases and J 1 base; nucleotides not matched to a gene: 16. The CDR3 is CASLSRASGVGGTDTQYF. The CDR3 DNA sequence: TGCGCCAGCCTCTCGCGGGCTAGCGGGGTGGGGGGCACAGATACGCAGTATTTT.

The rearrangement joins TRBV6-5 to TRBJ2-7, with D possibly being TRBD2 (6 bases). Looked up from germline, CDR1 is MNHEY and CDR2 is SVGAGI. V was shortened by 2 bases and J by 1 base, with 12 bases between the two germline ends. The CDR3 consists of 15 residues. CDR3 sequence reads: CASSYKSGRSYEQYF. CDR3 bases: TGTGCCAGCAGTTACAAGTCCGGGAGATCCTACGAGCAGTACTTC.